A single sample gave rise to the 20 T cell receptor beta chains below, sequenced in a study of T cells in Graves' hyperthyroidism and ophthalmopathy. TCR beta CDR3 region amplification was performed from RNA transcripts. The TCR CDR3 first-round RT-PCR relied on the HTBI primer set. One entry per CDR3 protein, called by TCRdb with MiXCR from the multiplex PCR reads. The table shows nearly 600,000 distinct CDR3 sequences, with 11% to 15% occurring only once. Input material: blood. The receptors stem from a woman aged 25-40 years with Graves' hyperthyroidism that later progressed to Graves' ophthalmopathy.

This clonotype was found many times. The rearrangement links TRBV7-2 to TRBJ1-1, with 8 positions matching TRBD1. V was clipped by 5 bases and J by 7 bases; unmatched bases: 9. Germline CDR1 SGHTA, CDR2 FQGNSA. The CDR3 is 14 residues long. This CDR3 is CASSARQGLIEAFF. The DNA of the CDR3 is TGTGCCAGCAGCGCCCGACAGGGGCTGATTGAAGCTTTCTTT.

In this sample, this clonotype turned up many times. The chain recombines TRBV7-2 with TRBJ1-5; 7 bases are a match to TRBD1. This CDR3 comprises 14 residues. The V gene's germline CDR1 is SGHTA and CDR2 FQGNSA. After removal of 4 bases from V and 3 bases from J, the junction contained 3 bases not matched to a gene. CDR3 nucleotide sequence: TGTGCCAGCAGCTCGCAGGGGGTCAATCAGCCCCAGCATTTT. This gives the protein CASSSQGVNQPQHF.

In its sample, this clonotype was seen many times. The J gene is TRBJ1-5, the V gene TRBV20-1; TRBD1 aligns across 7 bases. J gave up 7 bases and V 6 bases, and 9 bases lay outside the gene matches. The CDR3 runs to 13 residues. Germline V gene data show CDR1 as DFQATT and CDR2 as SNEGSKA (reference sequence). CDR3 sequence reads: CSARDSLSQPQHF. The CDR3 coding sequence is TGCAGTGCCAGGGACAGCCTGTCCCAGCCCCAGCATTTT.

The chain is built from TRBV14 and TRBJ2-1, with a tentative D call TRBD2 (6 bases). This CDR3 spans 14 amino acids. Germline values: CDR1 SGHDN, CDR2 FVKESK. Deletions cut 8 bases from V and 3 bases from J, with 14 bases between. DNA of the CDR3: TGTGCCAGCGGCCGGGTAGCGGACTACAATGAGCAGTTCTTC. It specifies CASGRVADYNEQFF.

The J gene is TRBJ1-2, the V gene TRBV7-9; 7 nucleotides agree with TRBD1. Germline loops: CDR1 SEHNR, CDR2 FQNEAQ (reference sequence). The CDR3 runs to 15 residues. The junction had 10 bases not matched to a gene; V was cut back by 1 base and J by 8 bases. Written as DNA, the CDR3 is TGTGCCAGCAGCTTAGTTCGGGGACAGTCTTGGGGCTACACCTTC. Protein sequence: CASSLVRGQSWGYTF. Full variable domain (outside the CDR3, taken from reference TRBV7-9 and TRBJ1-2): DTGVSQNPRHKITKRGQNVTFRCDPISEHNRLYWYRQTLGQGPEFLTYFQNEAQLEKSRLLSDRFSAERPKGSFSTLEIQRTEQGDSAMYLCASSLVRGQSWGYTFGSGTRLTVV.

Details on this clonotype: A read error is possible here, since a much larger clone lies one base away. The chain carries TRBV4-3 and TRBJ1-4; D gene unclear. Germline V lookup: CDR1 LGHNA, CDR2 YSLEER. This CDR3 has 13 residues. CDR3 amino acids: CASSQAGNGKLFF. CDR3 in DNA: TGCGCCAGCAGCCAAGCGGGGAATGGAAAACTGTTTTTT.

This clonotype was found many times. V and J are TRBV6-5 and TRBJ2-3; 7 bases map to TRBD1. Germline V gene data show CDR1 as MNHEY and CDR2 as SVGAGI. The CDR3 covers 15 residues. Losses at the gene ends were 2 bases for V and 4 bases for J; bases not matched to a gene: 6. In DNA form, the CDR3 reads TGTGCCAGCAGTTACCGACAGGGTGGGGCAGATACGCAGTATTTT. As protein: CASSYRQGGADTQYF.

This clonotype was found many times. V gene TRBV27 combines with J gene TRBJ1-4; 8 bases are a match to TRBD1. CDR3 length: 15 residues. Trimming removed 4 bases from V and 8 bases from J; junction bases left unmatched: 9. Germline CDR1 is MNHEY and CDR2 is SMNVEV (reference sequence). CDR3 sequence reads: CASSSPRGRKEKLFF. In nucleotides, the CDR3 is TGTGCCAGCAGTTCCCCCAGGGGGCGCAAAGAAAAACTGTTTTTT.

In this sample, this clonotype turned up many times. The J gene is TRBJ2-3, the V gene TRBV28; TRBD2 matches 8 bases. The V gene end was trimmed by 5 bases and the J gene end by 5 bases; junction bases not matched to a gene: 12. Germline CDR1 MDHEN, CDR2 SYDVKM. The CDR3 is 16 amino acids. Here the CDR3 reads CASSAFPGLGKDTQYF. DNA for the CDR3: TGTGCCAGCAGTGCATTCCCGGGACTAGGAAAAGATACGCAGTATTTT.

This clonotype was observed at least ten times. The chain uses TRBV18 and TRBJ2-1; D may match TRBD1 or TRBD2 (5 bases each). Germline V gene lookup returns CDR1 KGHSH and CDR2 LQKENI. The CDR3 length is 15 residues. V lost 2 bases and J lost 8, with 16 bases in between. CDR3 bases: TGTGCCAGCTCACCATCCAGCGGAGTGGGACATGAGCAGTTCTTC. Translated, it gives CASSPSSGVGHEQFF.

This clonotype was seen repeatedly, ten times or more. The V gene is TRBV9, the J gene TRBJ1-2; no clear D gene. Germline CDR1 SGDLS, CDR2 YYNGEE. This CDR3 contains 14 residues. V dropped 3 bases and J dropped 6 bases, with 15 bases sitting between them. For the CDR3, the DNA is TGTGCCAGCAGCGCTGAGATAGCGTCGAATGGCTACACCTTC. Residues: CASSAEIASNGYTF.

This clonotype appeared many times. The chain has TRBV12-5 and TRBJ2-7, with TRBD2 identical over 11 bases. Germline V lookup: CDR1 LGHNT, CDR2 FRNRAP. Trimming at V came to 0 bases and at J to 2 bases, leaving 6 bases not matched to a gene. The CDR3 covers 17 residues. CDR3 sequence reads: CASGLVLGTSGTYEQYF. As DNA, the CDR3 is TGTGCTAGTGGTTTGGTACTAGGGACTAGCGGAACCTACGAGCAGTACTTC.

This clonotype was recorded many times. The CDR3 DNA reads as TGTGCCAGCAGCTTAGAGGGACGGGACAAGAGCACAGATACGCAGTATTTT. This encodes CASSLEGRDKSTDTQYF. The rearrangement uses TRBV7-9 and TRBJ2-3, with a tentative D call TRBD1 (6 bases). Germline CDR1 reads SEHNR; CDR2 reads FQNEAQ (reference sequence). V was shortened by 1 base and J by 0 bases, with 14 bases between the two germline ends. The CDR3 has 17 residues.

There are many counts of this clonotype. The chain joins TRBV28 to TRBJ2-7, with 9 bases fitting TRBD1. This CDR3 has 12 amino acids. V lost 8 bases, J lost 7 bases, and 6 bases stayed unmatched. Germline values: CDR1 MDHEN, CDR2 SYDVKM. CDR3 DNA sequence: TGTGCCAGCGCGACAGGGGGTGATGAGCAGTACTTC. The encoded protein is CASATGGDEQYF.

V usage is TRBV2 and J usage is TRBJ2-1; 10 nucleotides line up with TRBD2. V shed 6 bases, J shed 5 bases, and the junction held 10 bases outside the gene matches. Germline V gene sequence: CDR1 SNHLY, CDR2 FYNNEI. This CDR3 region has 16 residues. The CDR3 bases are TGTGCCAGCAGCTCCTCCGGGACTAGCGCCCACAATGAGCAGTTCTTC. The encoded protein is CASSSSGTSAHNEQFF.

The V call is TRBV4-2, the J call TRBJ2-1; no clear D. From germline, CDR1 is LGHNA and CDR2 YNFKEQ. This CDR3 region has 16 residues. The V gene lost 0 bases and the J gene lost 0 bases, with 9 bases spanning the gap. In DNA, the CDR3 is TGTGCCAGCAGCCAAGATTGGCGGAGCTCCTACAATGAGCAGTTCTTC. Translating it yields CASSQDWRSSYNEQFF.

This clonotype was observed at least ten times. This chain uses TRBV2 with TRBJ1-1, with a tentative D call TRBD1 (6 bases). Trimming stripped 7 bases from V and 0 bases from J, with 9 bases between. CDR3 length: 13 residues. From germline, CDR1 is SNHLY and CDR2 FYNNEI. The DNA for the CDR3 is TGTGCCAGCAAGGGGGTCCTGAACACTGAAGCTTTCTTT. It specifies CASKGVLNTEAFF. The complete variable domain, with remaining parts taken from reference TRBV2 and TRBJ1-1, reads EPEVTQTPSHQVTQMGQEVILRCVPISNHLYFYWYRQILGQKVEFLVSFYNNEISEKSEIFDDQFSVERPDGSNFTLKIRSTKLEDSAMYFCASKGVLNTEAFFGQGTRLTVV.

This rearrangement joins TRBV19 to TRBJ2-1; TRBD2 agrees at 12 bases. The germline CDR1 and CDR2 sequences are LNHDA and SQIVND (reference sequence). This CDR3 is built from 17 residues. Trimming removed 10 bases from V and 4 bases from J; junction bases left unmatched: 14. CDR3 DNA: TGTGCCAATATGGGGGCTAGCGGGAGGGGCGGGTACAATGAGCAGTTCTTC. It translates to CANMGASGRGGYNEQFF.

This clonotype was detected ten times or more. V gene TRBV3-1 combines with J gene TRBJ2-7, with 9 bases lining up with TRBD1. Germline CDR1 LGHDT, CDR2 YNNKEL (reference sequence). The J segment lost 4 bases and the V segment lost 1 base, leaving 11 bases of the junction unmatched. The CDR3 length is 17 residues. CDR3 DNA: TGTGCCAGCAGCCAAGTGGGAGCGGGACAGGGACTTTACGAGCAGTACTTC. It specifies CASSQVGAGQGLYEQYF.

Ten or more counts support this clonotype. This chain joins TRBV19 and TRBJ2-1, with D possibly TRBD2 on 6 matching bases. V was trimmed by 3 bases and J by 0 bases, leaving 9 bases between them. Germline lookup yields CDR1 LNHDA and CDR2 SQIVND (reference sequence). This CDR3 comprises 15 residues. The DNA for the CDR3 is TGTGCCAGTAGTATTCCCGGGAGCTCCTACAATGAGCAGTTCTTC. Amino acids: CASSIPGSSYNEQFF.